Shown below are 8 T cell receptor beta chains from a single sample sequenced in a study of blood T cell repertoires in COVID-19. Sequencing was performed with immunoSEQ multiplex PCR; in TCRdb, only in-frame clones are kept and a portion is missing. The repertoire holds approximately 450,000 clones, with 70% to 90% as singletons. The sequencing sample was made of PBMCs or T cells enriched from blood (not recorded which). These receptors were collected from a woman younger than 30 with acute COVID-19.

The chain combines TRBV19 with TRBJ2-3; no definite D call. The CDR3 consists of 14 residues. Germline CDR1 LNHDA, CDR2 SQIVND (reference sequence). With 3 bases removed from V and 2 bases from J, the gap between germline ends came to 9 bases. CDR3 protein: CASSISYSTDTQYF. CDR3 DNA: TGTGCCAGTAGTATTTCCTACTCCACAGATACGCAGTATTTT.

The chain is built from TRBV19 and TRBJ1-1, with D hard to call. Germline CDR1 reads LNHDA; CDR2 reads SQIVND (reference sequence). This CDR3 spans 11 amino acids. The germline V and J ends were trimmed by 9 bases and 1 base, with 6 bases remaining between them. DNA of the CDR3: TGTGCCAGCTCAGAGAACACTGAAGCTTTCTTT. Amino acids: CASSENTEAFF. The complete variable domain, with remaining parts taken from reference TRBV19 and TRBJ1-1, reads DGGITQSPKYLFRKEGQNVTLSCEQNLNHDAMYWYRQDPGQGLRLIYYSQIVNDFQKGDIAEGYSVSREKKESFPLTVTSAQKNPTAFYLCASSENTEAFFGQGTRLTVV.

J is TRBJ1-2 and V is TRBV3-1 (or the pseudogene TRBV3-2), with a weak D call TRBD1 (5 bases). The V end lost 0 bases, the J end lost 2 bases, and 10 bases lay between the germline ends. CDR1 and CDR2 (germline): LGHDT, YNNKEL (reference sequence). The CDR3 extends over 15 amino acids. In nucleotides, the CDR3 is TGTGCCAGCAGCCAAGATTTACAGGCCAACTATGGCTACACCTTC. Its translation is CASSQDLQANYGYTF.

The rearrangement links TRBV30 to TRBJ2-7, with 10 positions matching TRBD2. The V segment lost 1 base and the J segment 3 bases; nucleotides outside the gene matches: 9. This CDR3 comprises 16 residues. CDR1 GTSNPN and CDR2 SVGIG come from the germline V gene (reference sequence). CDR3 DNA: TGTGCCTGGAGTGGGGGTCTAGCGGGAGAGTTCTACGAGCAGTACTTC. It is translated as CAWSGGLAGEFYEQYF.

The chain employs TRBV7-9 and TRBJ1-6; unclear D gene. The CDR3 totals 14 residues. From germline, CDR1 is SEHNR and CDR2 FQNEAQ (reference sequence). V lost 2 bases and J lost 6, with 8 bases in between. Here the CDR3 DNA reads TGTGCCAGCAGCTTAAACAGTCCTAATTCACCCCTCCACTTT. Its protein is CASSLNSPNSPLHF.

The rearrangement joins TRBV7-8 to TRBJ1-2, with D possibly matching TRBD1 (6 bases). Germline values: CDR1 SGHVS, CDR2 FQNEAQ. CDR3 length: 15 amino acids. With 1 base removed from V and 3 bases from J, the gap between germline ends came to 12 bases. CDR3 sequence (DNA): TGTGCCAGCAGCTTAGTCGGGGAGGGGGACTATGGCTACACCTTC. Encoded protein: CASSLVGEGDYGYTF.

This chain links TRBV7-8 with TRBJ2-3; no reliable D call. This CDR3 spans 12 amino acids. Trimming stripped 5 bases from V and 6 bases from J, with 9 bases between. Germline assignment: CDR1 SGHVS and CDR2 FQNEAQ. This CDR3 is CASSPNRDTQYF. The CDR3 region has the DNA TGTGCCAGCAGCCCTAATCGCGATACGCAGTATTTT. The full variable domain, with the rest looked up from reference TRBV7-8 and TRBJ2-3, is GAGVSQSPRYKVAKRGQDVALRCDPISGHVSLFWYQQALGQGPEFLTYFQNEAQLDKSGLPSDRFFAERPEGSVSTLKIQRTQQEDSAVYLCASSPNRDTQYFGPGTRLTVL.

The V gene is TRBV9, the J gene TRBJ2-5; 8 bases fit TRBD2. Germline V gives CDR1 SGDLS, CDR2 YYNGEE. The CDR3 loop spans 15 amino acids. The junction had 11 bases not matched to a gene; V was cut back by 4 bases and J by 6 bases. The CDR3 loop reads CASSPGTSSVQTQYF. The CDR3 region has the DNA TGTGCCAGCAGCCCCGGGACTAGTAGTGTCCAGACCCAGTACTTC.